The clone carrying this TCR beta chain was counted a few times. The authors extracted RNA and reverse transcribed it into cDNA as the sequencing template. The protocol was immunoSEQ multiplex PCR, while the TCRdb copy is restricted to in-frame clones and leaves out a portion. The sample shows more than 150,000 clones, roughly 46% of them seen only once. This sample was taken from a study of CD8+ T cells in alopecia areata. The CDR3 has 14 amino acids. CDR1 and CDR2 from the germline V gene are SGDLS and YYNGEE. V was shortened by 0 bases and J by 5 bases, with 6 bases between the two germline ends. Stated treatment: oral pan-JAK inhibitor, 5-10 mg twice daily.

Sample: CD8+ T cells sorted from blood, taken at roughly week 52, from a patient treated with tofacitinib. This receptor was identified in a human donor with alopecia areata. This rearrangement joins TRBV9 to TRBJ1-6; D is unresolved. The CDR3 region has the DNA TGTGCCAGCAGCGTAGGCTCTGATAATTCACCCCTCCACTTT. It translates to CASSVGSDNSPLHF.